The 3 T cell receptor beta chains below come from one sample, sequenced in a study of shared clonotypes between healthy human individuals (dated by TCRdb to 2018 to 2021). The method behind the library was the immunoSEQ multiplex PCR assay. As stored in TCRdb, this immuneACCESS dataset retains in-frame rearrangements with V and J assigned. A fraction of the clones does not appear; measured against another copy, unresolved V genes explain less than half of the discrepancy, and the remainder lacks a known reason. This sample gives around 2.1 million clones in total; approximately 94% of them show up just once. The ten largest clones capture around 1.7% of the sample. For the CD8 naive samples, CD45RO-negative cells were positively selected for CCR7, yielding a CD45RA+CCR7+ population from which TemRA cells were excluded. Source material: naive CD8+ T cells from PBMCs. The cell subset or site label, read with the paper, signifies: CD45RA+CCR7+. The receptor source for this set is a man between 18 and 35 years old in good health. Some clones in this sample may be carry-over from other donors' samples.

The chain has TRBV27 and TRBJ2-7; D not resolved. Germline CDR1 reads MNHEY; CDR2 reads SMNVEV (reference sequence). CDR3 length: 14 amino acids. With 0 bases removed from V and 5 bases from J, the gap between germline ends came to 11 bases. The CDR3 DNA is TGTGCCAGCAGTTTATCGATGGCAGGCCACGAGCAGTACTTC. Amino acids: CASSLSMAGHEQYF.

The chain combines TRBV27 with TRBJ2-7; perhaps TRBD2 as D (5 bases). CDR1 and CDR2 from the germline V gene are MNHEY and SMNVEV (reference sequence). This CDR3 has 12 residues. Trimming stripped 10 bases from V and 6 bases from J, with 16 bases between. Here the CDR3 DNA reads TGTGCCACTACCACGGGAAACAGCGAGCAGTACTTC. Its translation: CATTTGNSEQYF.

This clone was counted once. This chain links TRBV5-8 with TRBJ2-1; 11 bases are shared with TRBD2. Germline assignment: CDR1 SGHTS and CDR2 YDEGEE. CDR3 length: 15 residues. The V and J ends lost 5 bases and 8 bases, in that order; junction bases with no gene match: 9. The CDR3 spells CASSFIAGGPDEQFF. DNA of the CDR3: TGTGCCAGCAGTTTTATAGCGGGAGGGCCGGATGAGCAGTTCTTC.